A single sample gave rise to the 31 T cell receptor beta chains below, sequenced in a study of early T cells in non-severe SARS-CoV-2 infection. TCRdb analysed the 5' RACE reads with MiXCR anew, one entry per CDR3 protein. This sample has about 40,000 distinct CDR3 sequences, with 5.8% found just once. Sequencing was carried out using whole blood. The receptors here all came from an adult who was a healthcare worker with PCR-confirmed SARS-CoV-2 infection or an uninfected control (not recorded which).

This clonotype was seen many times. This chain connects TRBV6-2 or TRBV6-3 to TRBJ1-1; D is possibly TRBD1 (5 bases). The CDR3 is 16 residues long. Germline CDR1 reads MNHEY; CDR2 reads SVGEGT. V was shortened by 7 bases and J by 2 bases, with 20 bases between the two germline ends. CDR3 DNA: TGTGCCAGCACCACTCGGGGAGGGGCCTCCAACACTGAAGCTTTCTTT. Translated, it gives CASTTRGGASNTEAFF.

This sequence joins TRBV3-1 and TRBJ2-1; 9 nucleotides agree with TRBD2. The CDR3 contains 15 residues. Germline V gene sequence: CDR1 LGHDT, CDR2 YNNKEL (reference sequence). Trimming removed 1 base from V and 7 bases from J; junction bases left unmatched: 5. Here the CDR3 DNA reads TGTGCCAGCAGCCAAGTTAGGGCGGGAGGGAATGAGCAGTTCTTC. It codes for CASSQVRAGGNEQFF.

The chain couples TRBV7-8 to TRBJ1-2, with TRBD1 matching over 7 bases. CDR1 is SGHVS, CDR2 FQNEAQ, per germline. The V and J ends lost 5 bases and 2 bases, in that order; junction bases with no gene match: 17. The CDR3 is 18 amino acids. The CDR3, as DNA: TGTGCCAGCAGCCACCTTCCACACTACAGGGGACGAAACTATGGCTACACCTTC. Protein product: CASSHLPHYRGRNYGYTF.

This clonotype was seen many times. This sequence joins TRBV5-1 and TRBJ2-1, with 7 nucleotides matching TRBD1. Germline V gene data show CDR1 as SGHRS and CDR2 as YFSETQ. The CDR3 is 15 residues long. The trim removed 6 bases at V and 6 bases at J, leaving 12 bases unmatched. CDR3: CASNEGARPSNEQFF. The CDR3 bases are TGCGCCAGCAACGAGGGGGCGCGTCCCTCCAATGAGCAGTTCTTC.

This clonotype was detected only a few times. The chain recombines TRBV28 with TRBJ2-3; D might be TRBD2 (6 bases). CDR1 MDHEN and CDR2 SYDVKM come from the germline V gene. Trimming removed 7 bases from V and 0 bases from J, with 11 bases in between. This CDR3 comprises 14 residues. Here the CDR3 reads CASTRRDSTDTQYF. The CDR3, as DNA: TGTGCCAGCACTCGGCGGGATAGCACAGATACGCAGTATTTT.

The chain is built from TRBV28 and TRBJ2-3; 10 bases are a match to TRBD2. The V segment lost 5 bases and the J segment 6 bases; nucleotides outside the gene matches: 8. Germline assignment: CDR1 MDHEN and CDR2 SYDVKM. The CDR3 is made up of 15 amino acids. CDR3 protein: CASSRTSGSADTQYF. The CDR3 coding sequence is TGTGCCAGCAGTCGGACTAGCGGAAGTGCGGATACGCAGTATTTT. Full variable domain (outside the CDR3, taken from reference TRBV28 and TRBJ2-3): DVKVTQSSRYLVKRTGEKVFLECVQDMDHENMFWYRQDPGLGLRLIYFSYDVKMKEKGDIPEGYSVSREKKERFSLILESASTNQTSMYLCASSRTSGSADTQYFGPGTRLTVL.

At least ten counts were recorded for this clonotype. The genes are TRBV27 and TRBJ2-5; TRBD1 might be the D (5 bases). Deletions cut 3 bases from V and 5 bases from J, with 10 bases between. In germline, CDR1 is MNHEY, CDR2 SMNVEV (reference sequence). CDR3 size: 13 residues. DNA of the CDR3: TGTGCCAGCAGTTTTCAGGGTGCGGAGACCCAGTACTTC. This gives the protein CASSFQGAETQYF.

A remark on this clonotype: This may be a read error: a much more frequent sequence differs by one nucleotide. The CDR3 reads CASSPGQADSPLHF. CDR3 bases: TGTGCCAGCAGCCCGGGACAGGCTGATTCACCCCTCCACTTT. This chain uses TRBV7-8 with TRBJ1-6, with 8 nucleotides matching TRBD1. From germline, CDR1 is SGHVS and CDR2 FQNEAQ. The CDR3 covers 14 residues. V shed 5 bases and J 8 bases; nucleotides not matched to a gene: 5.

The sample holds many counts of this clonotype. The V call is TRBV18, the J call TRBJ2-1, with D uncertain. This CDR3 is built from 14 residues. Germline V lookup: CDR1 KGHSH, CDR2 LQKENI. V was trimmed by 6 bases and J by 0 bases, leaving 9 bases between them. The CDR3 sequence: CASSPRSSYNEQFF. The CDR3 region has the DNA TGTGCCAGCTCCCCTCGGAGCTCCTACAATGAGCAGTTCTTC. Filled out from reference TRBV18 and TRBJ2-1, the complete variable domain reads NAGVMQNPRHLVRRRGQEARLRCSPMKGHSHVYWYRQLPEEGLKFMVYLQKENIIDESGMPKERFSAEFPKEGPSILRIQQVVRGDSAAYFCASSPRSSYNEQFFGPGTRLTVL.

The gene calls are TRBV11-2 and TRBJ1-2, with unresolved D. The CDR3 contains 15 residues. V gave up 7 bases and J gave up 2 bases, with 17 bases separating them. Germline CDR1 SGHAT, CDR2 FQNNGV. CDR3 loop: CASTTGFVRNYGYTF. The DNA of the CDR3 is TGTGCCAGCACCACCGGGTTTGTACGGAACTATGGCTACACCTTC.

Many counts were recorded for this clonotype. This chain connects TRBV6-2 or TRBV6-3 to TRBJ1-5; 8 nucleotides agree with TRBD1. CDR1 and CDR2 from the germline V gene are MNHEY and SVGEGT. This CDR3 has 15 amino acids. Trimming cost V 2 bases and J 6 bases; bases outside gene matches: 6. CDR3 residues: CASSYSQGAIQPQHF. CDR3 nucleotides: TGTGCCAGCAGTTACAGCCAGGGGGCAATTCAGCCCCAGCATTTT.

A word on this clonotype: Since the CDR3 does not end with the conserved phenylalanine or tryptophan, this likely comes from a read error. The chain has TRBV7-2 and TRBJ1-5; unclear D gene. Per germline, CDR1 SGHTA and CDR2 FQGNSA. The CDR3 length is 12 residues. The V end lost 1 base, the J end lost 7 bases, and 5 bases lay between the germline ends. CDR3 region: CASSLEFQPQHS. CDR3 DNA: TGTGCCAGCAGCTTAGAATTCCAGCCCCAGCATTCT.

This clonotype was recorded at least ten times. The chain is built from TRBV5-1 and TRBJ2-1; no clear D. The CDR3 has 14 amino acids. Trimming cost V 1 base and J 1 base, with 6 bases left between them. CDR1 SGHRS and CDR2 YFSETQ come from the germline V gene. The CDR3 DNA reads as TGCGCCAGCAGCTTGAGCGAGTCCTACAATGAGCAGTTCTTC. Translated: CASSLSESYNEQFF.

This clonotype was seen more than once but under ten times. The chain uses TRBV25-1 and TRBJ1-2; 7 bases line up with TRBD1. Trimming cost V 1 base and J 6 bases; bases outside gene matches: 5. Germline-derived CDR1 and CDR2 are MGHDK and SYGVNS. CDR3 length equals 14 residues. This chain's CDR3 is CASSESGQENGYTF. The CDR3 DNA reads TGTGCCAGCAGTGAATCTGGACAGGAGAATGGCTACACCTTC.

This clonotype was detected ten times or more. The J gene is TRBJ1-1, the V gene TRBV28; 7 nucleotides align to TRBD1. Losses at the gene ends were 2 bases for V and 2 bases for J; bases not matched to a gene: 2. The CDR3 covers 14 residues. Germline V CDR1 and CDR2: MDHEN, SYDVKM. The CDR3 loop reads CASSLGDRNTEAFF. The CDR3 region has the DNA TGTGCCAGCAGTTTAGGGGACAGAAACACTGAAGCTTTCTTT.

This clonotype occurred many times. CDR3: CASSLPDRDYEQYF. As DNA, the CDR3 is TGTGCCAGCAGTTTACCGGACAGGGACTACGAGCAGTACTTC. This sequence joins TRBV12-3 or TRBV12-4 and TRBJ2-7, with 8 bases lining up with TRBD1. V was clipped by 2 bases and J by 3 bases; unmatched bases: 3. The CDR3 totals 14 residues.

This clonotype was seen ten or more times. CDR3 bases: TGTGCCAGCAGCAAAGCGAGAGCCCCTGTCAACTATGGCTACACCTTC. It codes for CASSKARAPVNYGYTF. The V and J genes are TRBV21-1 and TRBJ1-2; TRBD1 is the table's D call and was not checked against the DNA. TRBV21-1 is a pseudogene locus. This CDR3 spans 16 amino acids.

This clonotype occurred many times. The rearrangement uses TRBV10-3 and TRBJ2-3, with D perhaps being TRBD1 or TRBD2 (5 bases each). Germline CDR1 reads ENHRY; CDR2 reads SYGVKD. This CDR3 contains 17 residues. V shed 0 bases and J shed 0 bases, with 13 bases lying between them. CDR3: CAISESRGQGSTDTQYF. The CDR3 nucleotides are TGTGCCATCAGTGAGTCGAGAGGGCAGGGCAGCACAGATACGCAGTATTTT.

The chain employs TRBV18 and TRBJ1-1; D gene unclear. CDR1 and CDR2 from the germline V gene are KGHSH and LQKENI. The CDR3 has 14 residues. V was pared by 1 base and J by 2 bases, with 8 bases between. This CDR3 is CASSPRRTNTEAFF. DNA of the CDR3: TGTGCCAGCTCACCACGGAGGACTAACACTGAAGCTTTCTTT. The variable domain in full, completed from reference TRBV18 and TRBJ1-1, reads NAGVMQNPRHLVRRRGQEARLRCSPMKGHSHVYWYRQLPEEGLKFMVYLQKENIIDESGMPKERFSAEFPKEGPSILRIQQVVRGDSAAYFCASSPRRTNTEAFFGQGTRLTVV.

This clonotype was picked up many times. The rearrangement uses TRBV7-2 and TRBJ1-1; D is perhaps TRBD1 (6 bases). The CDR3 loop spans 14 amino acids. Trimming removed 5 bases at V and 2 bases at J, with 12 bases between. Looked up from germline, CDR1 is SGHTA and CDR2 is FQGNSA. CDR3 residues: CASSNLGTNTEAFF. CDR3 DNA: TGTGCCAGCAGCAACCTAGGGACAAACACTGAAGCTTTCTTT. Based on the CDR3 plus reference TRBV7-2 and TRBJ1-1, the full variable domain is GAGVSQSPSNKVTEKGKDVELRCDPISGHTALYWYRQSLGQGLEFLIYFQGNSAPDKSGLPSDRFSAERTGGSVSTLTIQRTQQEDSAVYLCASSNLGTNTEAFFGQGTRLTVV.

This clonotype occurred many times. The CDR3 DNA sequence: TGTGCCAGCAGGGAATCCGGGGCCTACGAGCAGTACTTC. Its translation: CASRESGAYEQYF. This chain links TRBV12-3 or TRBV12-4 with TRBJ2-7, with D possibly TRBD2 on 5 matching bases. With 6 bases removed from V and 2 bases from J, the gap between germline ends came to 11 bases. The CDR3 is 13 residues long.

This clonotype was counted many times. CDR3 DNA: TGTGCCAGCAGTCCCGGGACAGAAGGCGGCTACACCTTC. It codes for CASSPGTEGGYTF. The chain employs TRBV7-2 and TRBJ1-2; 7 bases fit TRBD1. Germline values: CDR1 SGHTA, CDR2 FQGNSA. The CDR3 spans 13 residues. The V and J ends lost 6 bases and 8 bases, in that order; junction bases with no gene match: 9. Full variable domain (rest looked up from reference TRBV7-2 and TRBJ1-2): GAGVSQSPSNKVTEKGKDVELRCDPISGHTALYWYRQSLGQGLEFLIYFQGNSAPDKSGLPSDRFSAERTGGSVSTLTIQRTQQEDSAVYLCASSPGTEGGYTFGSGTRLTVV.

At least ten counts were recorded for this clonotype. The J gene is TRBJ1-2, the V gene TRBV20-1; no reliable D call. The CDR3 extends over 13 amino acids. Germline V gene data show CDR1 as DFQATT and CDR2 as SNEGSKA (reference sequence). Trimming removed 6 bases from V and 7 bases from J, with 18 bases in between. The CDR3 region is CSAKSQPFTGYTF. The DNA for the CDR3 is TGCAGTGCCAAGTCCCAGCCTTTTACTGGCTACACCTTC.

This clonotype was recorded at least ten times. The rearrangement uses TRBV3-1 and TRBJ1-2; D is undetermined. The CDR3 loop spans 12 amino acids. Trimming stripped 5 bases from V and 4 bases from J, with 8 bases between. CDR1 and CDR2 from the germline V gene are LGHDT and YNNKEL (reference sequence). The CDR3 DNA sequence: TGTGCCAGCAGCTCCCGAATCTATGGCTACACCTTC. This sequence encodes CASSSRIYGYTF.

This clonotype was observed at least ten times. The V gene is TRBV7-6, the J gene TRBJ2-6; the D is unclear. The germline gives CDR1 SGHVS, CDR2 FNYEAQ. The CDR3 length is 12 residues. Trimming pared 1 base from V and 9 bases from J, leaving 4 bases between. The CDR3 region has the DNA TGTGCCAGCAGCTTAGGAGGCAACGTCCTGACTTTC. Protein sequence: CASSLGGNVLTF. The full variable domain, in which reference TRBV7-6 and TRBJ2-6 provide the parts outside the CDR3, is GAGVSQSPRYKVTKRGQDVALRCDPISGHVSLYWYRQALGQGPEFLTYFNYEAQQDKSGLPNDRFSAERPEGSISTLTIQRTEQRDSAMYRCASSLGGNVLTFGAGSRLTVL.

This clonotype was seen ten or more times. V and J are TRBV28 and TRBJ1-5, with 7 nucleotides matching TRBD1. From germline, CDR1 is MDHEN and CDR2 SYDVKM. This CDR3 contains 14 residues. Trimming took 7 bases from V and 0 from J; bases not matched to a gene: 3. The DNA of the CDR3 is TGTGCCAGCATGCGGGACAGTAGCAATCAGCCCCAGCATTTT. It encodes CASMRDSSNQPQHF.

This clonotype was observed at least ten times. Mismatch with germline at one junction end may stem from a read error. The rearrangement joins TRBV20-1 to TRBJ1-1; D remains unclear. The germline V gene has CDR1 DFQATT and CDR2 SNEGSKA (reference sequence). This CDR3 contains 11 residues. CDR3 amino acids: CSARGYTEAFF. The CDR3 region has the DNA TGCAGTGCAAGAGGGTACACTGAAGCTTTCTTT.

This clonotype was seen more than once but under ten times. This chain links TRBV6-5 with TRBJ1-1, with 10 bases aligning to TRBD1. Germline CDR1 and CDR2: MNHEY and SVGAGI. The V and J ends lost 2 bases and 4 bases, in that order; junction bases with no gene match: 4. This CDR3 contains 15 residues. The CDR3 loop reads CASSYQGQGSTEAFF. CDR3 in DNA: TGTGCCAGCAGTTACCAGGGACAGGGGAGCACTGAAGCTTTCTTT.

This clonotype was recorded at least ten times. This sequence joins TRBV5-5 and TRBJ2-7; D might be TRBD1 or TRBD2, each matching 5 bases. This CDR3 has 16 amino acids. Germline V gene lookup returns CDR1 SGHKS and CDR2 YYEKEE (reference sequence). Trimming took 4 bases from V and 4 from J, leaving 21 bases between them. The CDR3 protein is CASSREGTGVFYEQYF. The CDR3 nucleotides read TGTGCCAGCAGCCGGGAAGGGACCGGTGTATTTTACGAGCAGTACTTC.

This clonotype occurred many times. The chain uses TRBV4-2 and TRBJ2-1; a possible D gene is TRBD2 (6 bases). CDR1 and CDR2 from the germline V gene are LGHNA and YNFKEQ. Trimming pared 0 bases from V and 3 bases from J, leaving 12 bases between. This CDR3 is built from 16 residues. The CDR3: CASSQDRSGGYNEQFF. Written as DNA, the CDR3 is TGTGCCAGCAGCCAAGATCGGTCCGGGGGCTACAATGAGCAGTTCTTC.

This clonotype occurred many times. As DNA, the CDR3 is TGTGCCAGCAGCTTAGAGCGAGAGACCCAGTACTTC. It encodes CASSLERETQYF. The chain has TRBV7-8 and TRBJ2-5, with D unclear. The CDR3 is 12 amino acids. With 1 base removed from V and 4 bases from J, the gap between germline ends came to 4 bases. CDR1 and CDR2 from the germline V gene are SGHVS and FQNEAQ. Variable domain in full (rest from reference TRBV7-8 and TRBJ2-5): GAGVSQSPRYKVAKRGQDVALRCDPISGHVSLFWYQQALGQGPEFLTYFQNEAQLDKSGLPSDRFFAERPEGSVSTLKIQRTQQEDSAVYLCASSLERETQYFGPGTRLLVL.